Presented here are 30 T cell receptor beta chains from one specimen sequenced in a study of patients and donors after allogeneic stem cell transplantation. MiXCR, applied by TCRdb to the RT-PCR reads, yields one record per CDR3 protein. There are fewer than 250,000 distinct CDR3 sequences in the sample; 11% to 15% occur only once, and around 10% lies in the top ten. Sequencing used blood, either unsorted or a sorted T cell fraction (not recorded which). All receptors come from a human donor who was either an allogeneic HSCT recipient or a stem cell or donor lymphocyte infusion donor (not recorded which). It is not recorded whose cells these are; they may come from a transplant donor.

The chain couples TRBV5-1 to TRBJ2-5; D ambiguous. V was clipped by 7 bases and J by 2 bases, with 18 bases between them. CDR1 is SGHRS and CDR2 is YFSETQ in the germline V gene. This CDR3 contains 15 residues. The DNA for the CDR3 is TGCGCCAGCCCACACCGAAGGAAAGCGCAAGAGACCCAGTACTTC. Its translation is CASPHRRKAQETQYF. Full variable domain (outside the CDR3, taken from reference TRBV5-1 and TRBJ2-5): KAGVTQTPRYLIKTRGQQVTLSCSPISGHRSVSWYQQTPGQGLQFLFEYFSETQRNKGNFPGRFSGRQFSNSRSEMNVSTLELGDSALYLCASPHRRKAQETQYFGPGTRLLVL.

This clonotype has more than one count but fewer than ten. This rearrangement joins TRBV4-2 to TRBJ2-7; 9 bases are a match to TRBD1. CDR3 length: 15 residues. The germline V gene has CDR1 LGHNA and CDR2 YNFKEQ. The V and J ends lost 1 base and 5 bases, in that order; junction bases with no gene match: 6. The CDR3 spells CASSQGDRVAHEQYF. The CDR3 coding sequence is TGTGCCAGCAGCCAAGGGGACAGGGTGGCCCACGAGCAGTACTTC.

In this sample, this clonotype turned up many times. The chain uses TRBV6-6 and TRBJ2-5; no definite D call. Trimming left V 6 bases short and J 2 bases short, with 10 bases between. Germline CDR1 reads MNHNY; CDR2 reads SVGAGI (reference sequence). The CDR3 totals 13 residues. The CDR3 loop is CASSPPLQETQYF. CDR3 nucleotide sequence: TGTGCCAGCAGCCCCCCCCTGCAAGAGACCCAGTACTTC.

The rearrangement joins TRBV3-1 to TRBJ1-3, with 7 nucleotides matching TRBD1. Trimming cost V 2 bases and J 6 bases; bases outside gene matches: 4. CDR1 is LGHDT and CDR2 is YNNKEL in the germline V gene (reference sequence). The CDR3 covers 14 residues. CDR3 in amino acids: CASSQPTGTNTIYF. In nucleotides, the CDR3 is TGTGCCAGCAGCCAACCGACAGGGACAAACACCATATATTTT.

This clonotype has only a few counts. This chain links TRBV5-4 with TRBJ2-1; 8 positions match TRBD2. Trimming at V came to 4 bases and at J to 7 bases, leaving 13 bases not matched to a gene. Germline V gene lookup returns CDR1 SGHNT and CDR2 YYREEE (reference sequence). The length of the CDR3 is 16 residues. As DNA, the CDR3 is TGTGCCAGCAGCGCTGGGGCGGGACTAGGTAGAAATGAGCAGTTCTTC. Its translation: CASSAGAGLGRNEQFF.

This clonotype was counted between two and nine times. This chain connects TRBV20-1 to TRBJ2-1; D possibly uses TRBD1 or TRBD2 (6 bases each). This CDR3 is 12 amino acids long. Germline CDR1 reads DFQATT; CDR2 reads SNEGSKA (reference sequence). V lost 6 bases and J lost 8, with 14 bases in between. As DNA, the CDR3 is TGCAGTGCCCGAGGGGGGAGTCATGAGCAGTTCTTC. Translation: CSARGGSHEQFF.

The V and J genes are TRBV4-1 and TRBJ1-4; 9 bases are a match to TRBD1. Per germline, CDR1 MGHRA and CDR2 YSYEKL. The V and J ends lost 1 base and 8 bases, in that order; junction bases with no gene match: 8. The CDR3 length is 16 residues. The CDR3, as DNA: TGCGCCAGCAGCCAAGGGAGGGGGACAGGGTACGAAAAACTGTTTTTT. Protein product: CASSQGRGTGYEKLFF.

This clonotype was seen at least ten times. The chain links TRBV10-2 to TRBJ2-7; 9 bases fit TRBD1. This CDR3 contains 15 residues. Germline V gene sequence: CDR1 WSHSY, CDR2 SAAADI. V trimming: 3 bases; J trimming: 4 bases; junction bases outside the gene matches: 7. The CDR3 bases are TGCGCCAGCAGTGACTACAGGGGGCTTAGATACGAGCAGTACTTC. This gives the protein CASSDYRGLRYEQYF.

This clonotype has just a few counts. This chain uses TRBV7-2 with TRBJ1-6; D ambiguous. There are 13 residues in the CDR3. Trimming removed 1 base at V and 10 bases at J, with 8 bases between. The germline CDR1 and CDR2 sequences are SGHTA and FQGNSA. The CDR3 loop is CASSLVMESPLHF. CDR3 bases: TGTGCCAGCAGCTTAGTAATGGAGTCACCCCTCCACTTT. The full variable domain, with the rest looked up from reference TRBV7-2 and TRBJ1-6, is GAGVSQSPSNKVTEKGKDVELRCDPISGHTALYWYRQSLGQGLEFLIYFQGNSAPDKSGLPSDRFSAERTGGSVSTLTIQRTQQEDSAVYLCASSLVMESPLHFGNGTRLTVT.

There are many counts of this clonotype. The V gene is TRBV7-2, the J gene TRBJ2-1; D remains unclear. Trimming removed 3 bases at V and 4 bases at J, with 7 bases between. The CDR3 runs 13 residues. Germline values: CDR1 SGHTA, CDR2 FQGNSA. The CDR3 is CASSLPIYNEQFF. DNA of the CDR3: TGTGCCAGCAGCTTGCCAATATACAATGAGCAGTTCTTC. The full variable domain, completed using reference TRBV7-2 and TRBJ2-1, is GAGVSQSPSNKVTEKGKDVELRCDPISGHTALYWYRQSLGQGLEFLIYFQGNSAPDKSGLPSDRFSAERTGGSVSTLTIQRTQQEDSAVYLCASSLPIYNEQFFGPGTRLTVL.

This clonotype was picked up a small number of times. The chain links TRBV6-2 or TRBV6-3 to TRBJ2-7; possibly TRBD2 for D (5 bases). CDR1 and CDR2 from the germline V gene are MNHEY and SVGEGT. The CDR3 consists of 17 residues. Trimming pared 0 bases from V and 0 bases from J, leaving 15 bases between. CDR3 amino acids: CASSYSLPTGSSYEQYF. DNA for the CDR3: TGTGCCAGCAGTTACTCGTTACCCACGGGGAGCTCCTACGAGCAGTACTTC.

This rearrangement joins TRBV5-1 to TRBJ1-1; a possible D gene is TRBD1 (6 bases). Per the germline V gene, CDR1 is SGHRS and CDR2 is YFSETQ. The CDR3 is 14 residues long. V lost 1 base, J lost 4 bases, and 11 bases lay in between. As DNA, the CDR3 is TGCGCCAGCAGCTTGAAACGAGGGGGCACTGAAGCTTTCTTT. Translating gives CASSLKRGGTEAFF.

This clonotype has only a few counts. This chain links TRBV9 with TRBJ2-1; TRBD2 matches at 8 bases. The trim removed 0 bases at V and 7 bases at J, leaving 12 bases unmatched. CDR1 SGDLS and CDR2 YYNGEE come from the germline V gene. CDR3 length: 17 residues. The CDR3: CASSVDPSGLVRNEQFF. CDR3 in DNA: TGTGCCAGCAGCGTAGACCCCTCGGGACTAGTTAGGAATGAGCAGTTCTTC.

The rearrangement uses TRBV5-6 and TRBJ1-3; weak D call: TRBD1 (5 bases). CDR3 length: 14 residues. V was trimmed by 4 bases and J by 2 bases, leaving 10 bases between them. In germline, CDR1 is SGHDT, CDR2 YYEEEE. In nucleotides, the CDR3 is TGTGCCAGCAGCCTCAGGGTTACTGGAAACACCATATATTTT. Amino acid sequence: CASSLRVTGNTIYF.

This clonotype has only a few counts. The chain has TRBV5-1 and TRBJ2-1; TRBD2 might be the D (5 bases). The CDR3 has 15 amino acids. The germline V gene encodes CDR1 SGHRS and CDR2 YFSETQ. Trimming pared 0 bases from V and 1 base from J, leaving 8 bases between. The CDR3 DNA is TGCGCCAGCAGCTTGGACGGGATTTCCTACAATGAGCAGTTCTTC. The encoded protein is CASSLDGISYNEQFF.

This clonotype was picked up a small number of times. The chain carries TRBV15 and TRBJ2-1; no clear D. Germline values: CDR1 LNHNV, CDR2 YYDKDF (reference sequence). This CDR3 is built from 16 residues. V was clipped by 0 bases and J by 0 bases, with 9 bases between them. The DNA for the CDR3 is TGTGCCACCAGCAGAGATCCTCGTGGCTCCTACAATGAGCAGTTCTTC. Protein product: CATSRDPRGSYNEQFF.

This clonotype was seen repeatedly, ten times or more. This chain joins TRBV29-1 and TRBJ2-1; TRBD1 is a possible D gene (7 bases). The CDR3 spans 15 residues. The ends were cut back, 6 bases at V and 1 base at J, with 16 bases in the middle. Germline-derived CDR1 and CDR2 are SQVTM and ANQGSEA. The CDR3 DNA is TGCAGCGTAGGAGCCAGGGGGGTATCCTACAATGAGCAGTTCTTC. This translates into CSVGARGVSYNEQFF.

This clonotype was seen only a few times. This chain connects TRBV18 to TRBJ1-3, with D maybe TRBD1 (5 bases). From germline, CDR1 is KGHSH and CDR2 LQKENI. This CDR3 has 16 amino acids. V was cut by 1 base and J by 4 bases, with 14 bases left in between. CDR3 in amino acids: CASSPQGGEFGNTIYF. DNA of the CDR3: TGTGCCAGCTCACCACAGGGAGGGGAGTTCGGAAACACCATATATTTT.

V is TRBV3-1 and J is TRBJ2-1; D may be TRBD1 (5 bases). Germline values: CDR1 LGHDT, CDR2 YNNKEL (reference sequence). With 1 base removed from V and 8 bases from J, the gap between germline ends came to 15 bases. The CDR3 runs to 15 residues. CDR3 region: CASSQVPGHSDEQFF. The CDR3 DNA follows: TGTGCCAGCAGCCAAGTTCCCGGACACAGCGATGAGCAGTTCTTC.

This clonotype was detected a few times. The rearrangement joins TRBV3-1 to TRBJ2-7; D gene uncertain. Germline V gene data show CDR1 as LGHDT and CDR2 as YNNKEL (reference sequence). The CDR3 totals 13 residues. V was cut by 4 bases and J by 7 bases, with 14 bases left in between. CDR3 sequence: CASSPWRTGEQYF. CDR3 nucleotide sequence: TGTGCCAGCAGCCCCTGGCGGACCGGGGAGCAGTACTTC.

This chain links TRBV12-3 or TRBV12-4 with TRBJ1-2; no reliable D call. V shed 3 bases and J shed 6 bases, with 8 bases lying between them. This CDR3 has 12 amino acids. The CDR3 nucleotides are TGTGCCAGCAGTTTTGGGTGGAATGGCTACACCTTC. Translated, it gives CASSFGWNGYTF.

As for this clonotype: Germline and junction disagree at one end, which may indicate a read error. The V gene is TRBV20-1, the J gene TRBJ1-2; no clear D gene. CDR3 length: 11 amino acids. Germline CDR1 reads DFQATT; CDR2 reads SNEGSKA (reference sequence). Here the CDR3 DNA reads TGCAGTGCCGCCATTAGTTCGGGAGTCGACTTC. It encodes CSAAISSGVDF.

This clonotype was counted a few times. The CDR3 region is CASSRTGAINEQYF. CDR3 nucleotide sequence: TGTGCCAGCAGTCGTACGGGGGCGATCAACGAGCAGTACTTC. This chain connects TRBV6-1 to TRBJ2-7; D could derive from TRBD1 or TRBD2 (6 bases each). Germline assignment: CDR1 MNHNS and CDR2 SASEGT. V was trimmed by 5 bases and J by 5 bases, leaving 16 bases between them. The CDR3 totals 14 residues.

In this sample, this clonotype turned up many times. V and J are TRBV7-3 and TRBJ1-1, with D uncertain. Trimming pared 2 bases from V and 3 bases from J, leaving 16 bases between. Germline V lookup: CDR1 SGHTA, CDR2 FQGTGA. The CDR3 has 16 amino acids. Here the CDR3 DNA reads TGTGCCAGCAGCTTACGACCGTCAATCGGGGACACTGAAGCTTTCTTT. Amino acids: CASSLRPSIGDTEAFF.

This chain links TRBV20-1 with TRBJ2-2, with D maybe TRBD2 (5 bases). This CDR3 comprises 13 residues. Trimming shortened V by 6 bases and J by 7 bases, and 15 bases separated the two germline ends. The germline V gene has CDR1 DFQATT and CDR2 SNEGSKA (reference sequence). For the CDR3, the DNA is TGCAGTGCGGCCAGGTCTAGCTTCGGGGAGCTGTTTTTT. Translating it yields CSAARSSFGELFF.

This rearrangement joins TRBV9 to TRBJ2-3, with D possibly being TRBD1 (5 bases). V lost 0 bases, J lost 0 bases, and 14 bases lay in between. CDR3 length: 17 residues. Germline CDR1 SGDLS, CDR2 YYNGEE. The CDR3 region has the DNA TGTGCCAGCAGCGTAGCCGTTGGGGCGGCCAGCACAGATACGCAGTATTTT. It translates to CASSVAVGAASTDTQYF. The variable domain in full, completed from reference TRBV9 and TRBJ2-3, reads DSGVTQTPKHLITATGQRVTLRCSPRSGDLSVYWYQQSLDQGLQFLIQYYNGEERAKGNILERFSAQQFPDLHSELNLSSLELGDSALYFCASSVAVGAASTDTQYFGPGTRLTVL.

The chain joins TRBV12-3 or TRBV12-4 to TRBJ1-2; 7 bases are a match to TRBD1. Trimming at V came to 5 bases and at J to 3 bases, leaving 9 bases not matched to a gene. The CDR3 loop spans 15 amino acids. The CDR3 loop is CASSPRGTVYYGYTF. The CDR3 bases are TGTGCCAGCAGTCCGCGGGGGACAGTATACTATGGCTACACCTTC.

This chain uses TRBV20-1 with TRBJ1-5; the match to TRBD1 covers 9 bases. V gave up 4 bases and J gave up 4 bases; unmatched junction bases: 5. The CDR3 is made up of 14 amino acids. Germline CDR1 is DFQATT and CDR2 is SNEGSKA (reference sequence). CDR3 protein: CSAIRDRDNQPQHF. CDR3 DNA: TGCAGTGCTATCCGGGACAGGGATAATCAGCCCCAGCATTTT.

This clonotype has at least ten counts. The chain links TRBV9 to TRBJ1-3, with TRBD1 matching 7 bases. Germline V gives CDR1 SGDLS, CDR2 YYNGEE. The CDR3 spans 16 residues. Trimming at V came to 0 bases and at J to 2 bases, leaving 5 bases not matched to a gene. The CDR3 nucleotides read TGTGCCAGCAGCGTAGCCGACAGGGTGACTGGAAACACCATATATTTT. Its translation is CASSVADRVTGNTIYF.

This clonotype was counted ten times or more. The genes are TRBV2 and TRBJ1-1; 10 bases fit TRBD1. J was trimmed by 5 bases and V by 7 bases; bases with no gene match: 4. The CDR3 is 13 residues long. CDR1 is SNHLY and CDR2 is FYNNEI in the germline V gene. The CDR3 DNA reads as TGTGCCAGCATTGGGGACAGGGGTACTGAAGCTTTCTTT. Translating gives CASIGDRGTEAFF.